The 30 T cell receptor beta chains below were found in one sample sequenced in a study of cytomegalovirus exposure and HLA in healthy donors. The PCR made use of 60 Vbeta and 13 Jbeta primers. Clones were sequenced by immunoSEQ multiplex PCR, and TCRdb holds only the in-frame ones, with some missing. The sample includes around 150,000 clones, about two thirds seen only once; the top ten take 4.5%. The material sequenced was PBMCs. These receptors were collected from a woman younger than 30 in good health and CMV-seropositive.

With regard to this clone: A junction end diverges from the germline sequence, so it may reflect a read error. V gene TRBV30 combines with J gene TRBJ2-7; 7 positions agree with TRBD1. This CDR3 contains 12 residues. Germline CDR1 is GTSNPN and CDR2 is SVGIG (reference sequence). CDR3 bases: TGTGCCGCCCGGGACAGCTCCCACGAGCAGTACTTC. Protein product: CAARDSSHEQYF.

Only a few counts were recorded for this clone. V is TRBV6-5 and J is TRBJ2-1, with 8 bases lining up with TRBD2. The CDR3 contains 16 residues. Germline V gene sequence: CDR1 MNHEY, CDR2 SVGAGI. V gave up 4 bases and J gave up 5 bases; unmatched junction bases: 10. The CDR3 DNA reads as TGTGCCAGCAGTTTCGGTTCCAGCGGGGGCCACAATGAGCAGTTCTTC. This encodes CASSFGSSGGHNEQFF.

This chain joins TRBV5-1 and TRBJ1-6; 7 bases map to TRBD1. This CDR3 has 15 residues. Germline CDR1 SGHRS, CDR2 YFSETQ. Trimming removed 1 base from V and 8 bases from J; junction bases left unmatched: 6. The CDR3: CASSLSQGQYSPLHF. The CDR3 DNA is TGCGCCAGCAGCTTGTCACAGGGGCAATATTCACCCCTCCACTTT. The full variable domain, with the rest looked up from reference TRBV5-1 and TRBJ1-6, is KAGVTQTPRYLIKTRGQQVTLSCSPISGHRSVSWYQQTPGQGLQFLFEYFSETQRNKGNFPGRFSGRQFSNSRSEMNVSTLELGDSALYLCASSLSQGQYSPLHFGNGTRLTVT.

The CDR3 coding sequence is TGTGCCAGCTCACCACTAGAGGGCAGCGGACAGGGGCGTCTGGAGCAGTTCTTC. Its translation: CASSPLEGSGQGRLEQFF. The V gene is TRBV18, the J gene TRBJ2-1, with 9 bases lining up with TRBD1. This CDR3 region has 18 residues. V was pared by 1 base and J by 10 bases, with 17 bases of the junction left unmatched. Germline values: CDR1 KGHSH, CDR2 LQKENI.

This sequence joins TRBV4-2 and TRBJ1-1; tentatively, D is TRBD1 (5 bases). This CDR3 comprises 19 residues. Trimming left V 0 bases short and J 1 base short, with 21 bases between. CDR1 is LGHNA and CDR2 is YNFKEQ in the germline V gene. CDR3 sequence: CASSQDSTRGLGGNTEAFF. The CDR3 DNA sequence: TGTGCCAGCAGCCAAGATTCAACACGGGGTCTCGGGGGGAACACTGAAGCTTTCTTT.

The chain couples TRBV15 to TRBJ1-6; D gene ambiguous. Deletions cut 0 bases from V and 8 bases from J, with 8 bases between. Germline CDR1 reads LNHNV; CDR2 reads YYDKDF (reference sequence). This CDR3 comprises 14 residues. Here the CDR3 reads CATSRDISDSPLHF. In DNA, the CDR3 is TGTGCCACCAGCAGAGATATCTCGGATTCACCCCTCCACTTT.

The V gene is TRBV6-5, the J gene TRBJ2-1; TRBD1 matches 7 bases. Germline V lookup: CDR1 MNHEY, CDR2 SVGAGI. The junction had 9 bases not matched to a gene; V was cut back by 6 bases and J by 7 bases. The CDR3 sequence is 14 residues long. The CDR3 region has the DNA TGTGCCAGCAGAGGCAGGGGGAAGGGAAATGAGCAGTTCTTC. As protein: CASRGRGKGNEQFF.

The chain joins TRBV28 to TRBJ1-3; 8 bases fit TRBD1. The junction had 9 bases not matched to a gene; V was cut back by 6 bases and J by 5 bases. The CDR3 has 15 amino acids. Germline V CDR1 and CDR2: MDHEN, SYDVKM. The CDR3 sequence is CASRTTDRDRNTIYF. The DNA of the CDR3 is TGTGCCAGCAGGACGACGGACAGGGATAGAAACACCATATATTTT.

The chain carries TRBV5-1 and TRBJ2-5; 7 bases agree with TRBD1. The trim removed 5 bases at V and 1 base at J, leaving 5 bases unmatched. Germline loops: CDR1 SGHRS, CDR2 YFSETQ. The CDR3 loop spans 14 amino acids. The CDR3 DNA is TGCGCCAGCAGTCGGGACAGCACCCAAGAGACCCAGTACTTC. Residues: CASSRDSTQETQYF. Combining the CDR3 with reference TRBV5-1 and TRBJ2-5 gives the whole variable domain KAGVTQTPRYLIKTRGQQVTLSCSPISGHRSVSWYQQTPGQGLQFLFEYFSETQRNKGNFPGRFSGRQFSNSRSEMNVSTLELGDSALYLCASSRDSTQETQYFGPGTRLLVL.

The J gene is TRBJ1-2, the V gene TRBV27, with D possibly being TRBD1 (6 bases). CDR3 length equals 16 residues. V was shortened by 6 bases and J by 0 bases, with 17 bases between the two germline ends. From germline, CDR1 is MNHEY and CDR2 SMNVEV (reference sequence). CDR3 in DNA: TGTGCCAGCAGGAAAAGCACAGGGATAACTAACTATGGCTACACCTTC. Its translation is CASRKSTGITNYGYTF.

The rearrangement uses TRBV7-2 and TRBJ2-7; TRBD2 agrees at 10 bases. Per germline, CDR1 SGHTA and CDR2 FQGNSA. The CDR3 is made up of 14 amino acids. The V segment lost 4 bases and the J segment 3 bases; nucleotides outside the gene matches: 3. The CDR3 region is CASSYSGGIYEQYF. The DNA of the CDR3 is TGTGCCAGCAGCTATAGCGGGGGGATCTACGAGCAGTACTTC.

This clone was seen more than once but under ten times. The chain joins TRBV27 to TRBJ1-5, with 10 bases identical to TRBD1. CDR3 length: 15 amino acids. Losses at the gene ends were 0 bases for V and 12 bases for J; bases not matched to a gene: 8. Germline values: CDR1 MNHEY, CDR2 SMNVEV (reference sequence). Here the CDR3 reads CASSLSGTGVMIQHF. The CDR3 region has the DNA TGTGCCAGCAGTTTATCGGGGACAGGGGTTATGATCCAGCATTTT.

The chain has TRBV4-3 and TRBJ2-1; the match to TRBD2 covers 12 bases. CDR3 length equals 17 residues. The ends lost 4 bases at V and 6 bases at J; junction bases unmatched: 10. From germline, CDR1 is LGHNA and CDR2 YSLEER. The CDR3 here is CASSRNEGTSGSNEQFF. The CDR3 DNA is TGCGCCAGCAGCCGAAACGAGGGGACTAGCGGGTCCAATGAGCAGTTCTTC.

The J gene is TRBJ1-1, the V gene TRBV18; D not certain. Per the germline V gene, CDR1 is KGHSH and CDR2 is LQKENI. The CDR3 is made up of 15 amino acids. V was trimmed by 4 bases and J by 5 bases, leaving 17 bases between them. CDR3 sequence reads: CASSLPSLGGTEAFF. DNA for the CDR3: TGTGCCAGCTCACTACCCTCTTTGGGAGGAACTGAAGCTTTCTTT.

The chain uses TRBV27 and TRBJ2-1, with 9 bases identical to TRBD2. Unmatched junction bases numbered 11, after V lost 2 bases and J lost 9 bases. This CDR3 region has 16 residues. Per the germline V gene, CDR1 is MNHEY and CDR2 is SMNVEV (reference sequence). CDR3 residues: CASSLLGTSQIGEQFF. CDR3 DNA sequence: TGTGCCAGCAGTTTACTTGGGACTAGCCAGATAGGTGAGCAGTTCTTC.

This clone has just a few counts. The V and J genes are TRBV19 and TRBJ2-4; maybe TRBD1 (7 bases). This CDR3 region has 17 residues. Trimming pared 4 bases from V and 2 bases from J, leaving 18 bases between. Germline values: CDR1 LNHDA, CDR2 SQIVND (reference sequence). The DNA of the CDR3 is TGTGCCAGTAGTAGTCTCAGGGGGGACTCATCCAAAAACATTCAGTACTTC. Its protein product is CASSSLRGDSSKNIQYF.

This chain connects TRBV10-2 to TRBJ2-3; 7 positions agree with TRBD1. V lost 3 bases and J lost 4; bases outside the gene matches: 10. There are 16 residues in the CDR3. Germline CDR1 reads WSHSY; CDR2 reads SAAADI. The CDR3 loop reads CASSEYRGGTSDTQYF. Written as DNA, the CDR3 is TGCGCCAGCAGTGAATACAGGGGTGGGACATCAGATACGCAGTATTTT.

This clone was recorded a few times. J is TRBJ1-4 and V is TRBV27; 8 nucleotides align to TRBD1. CDR3 length: 14 residues. The V segment lost 6 bases and the J segment 10 bases; nucleotides outside the gene matches: 10. Germline CDR1 is MNHEY and CDR2 is SMNVEV (reference sequence). The CDR3 sequence: CASRVQGALGKLFF. CDR3 nucleotide sequence: TGTGCCAGCAGGGTCCAGGGGGCGCTGGGAAAACTGTTTTTT.

J is TRBJ1-2 and V is TRBV5-6; a possible D gene is TRBD1 (6 bases). Deletions cut 1 base from V and 8 bases from J, with 15 bases between. This CDR3 has 14 amino acids. Germline CDR1 SGHDT, CDR2 YYEEEE. CDR3 nucleotide sequence: TGTGCCAGCAGCTTGCGGGCCTTTGGGGGCGGCTACACCTTC. Protein: CASSLRAFGGGYTF.

A few counts support this clone. This chain connects TRBV18 to TRBJ2-7; 7 nucleotides line up with TRBD2. The CDR3 sequence is 17 residues long. The ends lost 3 bases at V and 1 base at J; junction bases unmatched: 12. Germline V gene sequence: CDR1 KGHSH, CDR2 LQKENI. The CDR3 protein is CASSPRAFGGRSYEQYF. CDR3 DNA sequence: TGTGCCAGCTCACCTCGAGCCTTCGGCGGGAGATCCTACGAGCAGTACTTC.

The genes are TRBV5-1 and TRBJ2-5; D may be TRBD2 (5 bases). The end of the DNA fits TRBJ2-7 better, so the J call may be wrong. Germline lookup yields CDR1 SGHRS and CDR2 YFSETQ. The CDR3 covers 15 residues. CDR3 sequence reads: CASSLFPGSSYEQYF. CDR3 bases: TGCGCCAGCAGCTTGTTCCCGGGGAGCTCCTACGAGCAGTACTTC.

V gene TRBV7-9 combines with J gene TRBJ2-7; 7 nucleotides match TRBD2. From germline, CDR1 is SEHNR and CDR2 FQNEAQ (reference sequence). J was trimmed by 0 bases and V by 6 bases; bases with no gene match: 2. The CDR3 length is 13 residues. This CDR3 reads CASSRDYSYEQYF. The DNA of the CDR3 is TGTGCCAGCAGTCGGGACTACTCCTACGAGCAGTACTTC.

This clone was counted between two and nine times. The chain links TRBV4-1 to TRBJ2-7; the D gene is possibly TRBD1 (5 bases). V lost 6 bases, J lost 1 base, and 7 bases lay in between. The CDR3 runs 12 residues. Per the germline V gene, CDR1 is MGHRA and CDR2 is YSYEKL. CDR3 loop: CASRGPSYEQYF. As DNA, the CDR3 is TGCGCCAGCAGGGGGCCGTCCTACGAGCAGTACTTC.

The chain recombines TRBV9 with TRBJ2-3, with a possible D match to TRBD2 (6 bases). This CDR3 contains 14 residues. Germline CDR1 reads SGDLS; CDR2 reads YYNGEE. Trimming took off 7 bases at V and 2 bases at J, with 14 bases between the two ends. CDR3 sequence: CASGGSVITDTQYF. Written as DNA, the CDR3 is TGTGCCAGCGGGGGGAGCGTCATCACAGATACGCAGTATTTT.

This clone was seen once. The chain couples TRBV11-2 to TRBJ1-2; TRBD1 agrees at 7 bases. CDR3 length equals 13 residues. The germline V gene encodes CDR1 SGHAT and CDR2 FQNNGV. The V and J ends lost 8 bases and 6 bases, in that order; junction bases with no gene match: 9. CDR3 sequence: CASAGGQYHGYTF. The CDR3 DNA sequence: TGTGCCAGCGCCGGGGGACAGTACCATGGCTACACCTTC.

The chain couples TRBV2 to TRBJ1-2; 8 bases fit TRBD1. V dropped 4 bases and J dropped 1; count of bases not matched to a gene: 14. The CDR3 totals 18 residues. CDR1 and CDR2 (germline): SNHLY, FYNNEI. CDR3 sequence reads: CASSGHDRGGFVNYGYTF. In nucleotides, the CDR3 is TGTGCCAGCAGTGGCCACGACAGGGGCGGATTCGTTAACTATGGCTACACCTTC. The full variable domain, with the rest looked up from reference TRBV2 and TRBJ1-2, is EPEVTQTPSHQVTQMGQEVILRCVPISNHLYFYWYRQILGQKVEFLVSFYNNEISEKSEIFDDQFSVERPDGSNFTLKIRSTKLEDSAMYFCASSGHDRGGFVNYGYTFGSGTRLTVV.

This chain joins TRBV6-6 and TRBJ2-1, with TRBD2 matching over 9 bases. This CDR3 has 15 residues. CDR1 is MNHNY and CDR2 is SVGAGI in the germline V gene (reference sequence). V shed 2 bases, J shed 2 bases, and the junction held 1 base outside the gene matches. The CDR3 here is CASSYGGRAYNEQFF. The CDR3 DNA sequence: TGTGCCAGCAGTTACGGCGGGAGGGCCTACAATGAGCAGTTCTTC.

The rearrangement uses TRBV6-5 and TRBJ2-7; 10 nucleotides align to TRBD1. The CDR3 runs to 16 residues. Per the germline V gene, CDR1 is MNHEY and CDR2 is SVGAGI. Trimming cost V 0 bases and J 8 bases; bases outside gene matches: 10. The CDR3 reads CASSYSLTGGPTKQYF. CDR3 nucleotides: TGTGCCAGCAGTTACTCACTGACAGGGGGCCCTACGAAGCAGTACTTC.

The chain couples TRBV5-1 to TRBJ2-3; 7 positions match TRBD2. This CDR3 is built from 16 residues. V shed 0 bases, J shed 4 bases, and the junction held 8 bases outside the gene matches. The germline V gene encodes CDR1 SGHRS and CDR2 YFSETQ. For the CDR3, the DNA is TGCGCCAGCAGCTTGGTTTACGGGAGGATGGCAGATACGCAGTATTTT. Its protein is CASSLVYGRMADTQYF.

This clone came up once. The chain is built from TRBV9 and TRBJ1-2, with TRBD1 matching over 9 bases. Germline lookup yields CDR1 SGDLS and CDR2 YYNGEE. Trimming at V came to 3 bases and at J to 5 bases, leaving 11 bases not matched to a gene. This CDR3 is built from 16 residues. DNA for the CDR3: TGTGCCAGCAGCGGGGACAGGGAAGGGGTAATGTATGGCTACACCTTC. Translating gives CASSGDREGVMYGYTF. The full variable domain, its missing parts supplied by reference TRBV9 and TRBJ1-2, is DSGVTQTPKHLITATGQRVTLRCSPRSGDLSVYWYQQSLDQGLQFLIQYYNGEERAKGNILERFSAQQFPDLHSELNLSSLELGDSALYFCASSGDREGVMYGYTFGSGTRLTVV.